This T cell receptor beta chain comes out of a study of cytomegalovirus exposure and HLA in healthy donors. PCR employed 60 Vbeta and 13 Jbeta primers. Sequenced by immunoSEQ multiplex PCR; TCRdb stores in-frame clones only, minus some. The table shows under 150,000 clones, with 65% to 85% occurring only once. The sample comprised PBMCs. The receptor was isolated from a woman aged 25 to 39 in good health and CMV-seropositive.

The CDR3 DNA reads TGTGCCAGCTCACCATCGGGACAGGGGGTGAGCAATCAGCCCCAGCATTTT. Residues: CASSPSGQGVSNQPQHF. V and J are TRBV18 and TRBJ1-5; TRBD1 agrees at 11 bases. Germline trimming cut 2 bases from V and 1 base from J; bases unmatched to any gene: 4. The CDR3 sequence is 17 residues long. CDR1 is KGHSH, CDR2 LQKENI, per germline. Full variable domain (remainder filled in from reference TRBV18 and TRBJ1-5): NAGVMQNPRHLVRRRGQEARLRCSPMKGHSHVYWYRQLPEEGLKFMVYLQKENIIDESGMPKERFSAEFPKEGPSILRIQQVVRGDSAAYFCASSPSGQGVSNQPQHFGDGTRLSIL.